What follows describes a single T cell receptor beta chain. As originally analysed: Reference gene primer amplification yielded estimated nucleated cell counts. Clones were sequenced by immunoSEQ multiplex PCR, and TCRdb holds only the in-frame ones, with some missing. D and trimming were read from the DNA, whereas the V and J calls and clone size are those reported in that table. This table holds some 190,000 clones, roughly 87% found once. The source of the sample is a study of blood T cell repertoires in COVID-19. The overall study: Material from acute and convalescent COVID-19 was sourced from the United States, Italy and Spain. The cDNA or gDNA used as material had been derived from T cells, B-cell-depleted T cells, or PBMCs.

This TCR derives from a woman in her sixties with COVID-19, enrolled during active disease. The sequencing input was peripheral blood.

The CDR3, as DNA: TGTGCCAGCAGCTTAGTAGTATCACCCAATCAGCCCCAGCATTTT. Translation: CASSLVVSPNQPQHF. V usage is TRBV7-8 and J usage is TRBJ1-5; D call uncertain. This CDR3 is 15 amino acids long. The V end was cut by 1 base, the J end by 3 bases, with 10 bases between. Per the germline V gene, CDR1 is SGHVS and CDR2 is FQNEAQ.